Sequencing of this T cell receptor beta chain was carried out in a study of CXCR3-negative and CXCR3-positive naive CD8 T cells. Overall study context: Sequencing yielded approximately 130 million TRB reads, roughly 1.5 +/- 0.3 million per library.

Carrying UMI labels, the TRB cDNA libraries were prepared through 5' RACE. Following a re-call of the 5' RACE reads, TCRdb has one entry per CDR3 protein and lacks DNA. This repertoire comprises tens of thousands of distinct CDR3 sequences; its ten largest clones make up 1.5%. The CDR3 covers 13 residues. Worth noting for this clonotype: The antigen is undetermined.

The study's findings and limits: Naive cells that were CXCR3-positive had more hydrophobic TRB CDR3s (compared with CXCR3-negative naive cells). TRBV-TRBJ usage matched between naive CXCR3-negative and CXCR3-positive cells but not between memory cells.

CD45RO-CCR7+CD27+CD95- cells counted as naive CD8+ T cells. The source of this sequence is a human donor in good health. Some clones in this sample may be carry-over from other donors' samples. The specimen sequenced was naive CXCR3- CD8+ T cells from blood. Subset indicated: CD45RO-CCR7+CD27+CD95- naive CD8+ T cells lacking CXCR3 (TNR3-). J is TRBJ1-5 and V is TRBV12-3 or TRBV12-4. This CDR3 is CASGNLGNQPQHF.